A single sample is the source of the 7 T cell receptor beta chains below, sequenced in a study of blood T cell repertoires in COVID-19. The repertoire was sequenced with immunoSEQ multiplex PCR; TCRdb's copy has only in-frame clones and lacks some. Of hundreds of thousands of clones in the sample, approximately 87% were seen once. The sample taken for sequencing was peripheral blood. The origin of the receptors is a woman in her fifties or sixties who had recovered from COVID-19.

This clone was detected a few times. The DNA of the CDR3 is TGTGCCAGCAGCCAGGACAGGGCGCGCGAGCAGTACTTC. This translates into CASSQDRAREQYF. J is TRBJ2-7 and V is TRBV11-2, with 8 bases lining up with TRBD1. The V gene's germline CDR1 is SGHAT and CDR2 FQNNGV. CDR3 length equals 13 residues. V shed 5 bases and J 6 bases; nucleotides not matched to a gene: 6. The entire variable domain, with the rest obtained from reference TRBV11-2 and TRBJ2-7, is as follows: EAGVAQSPRYKIIEKRQSVAFWCNPISGHATLYWYQQILGQGPKLLIQFQNNGVVDDSQLPKDRFSAERLKGVDSTLKIQPAKLEDSAVYLCASSQDRAREQYFGPGTRLTVT.

The gene calls are TRBV10-3 and TRBJ2-2, with D tentatively TRBD2 (6 bases). V dropped 6 bases and J dropped 5 bases, with 10 bases sitting between them. There are 13 residues in the CDR3. CDR1 ENHRY and CDR2 SYGVKD come from the germline V gene. The CDR3 DNA reads TGTGCCATCAGAAGCGGAGGGACCGGGGAGCTGTTTTTT. It encodes CAIRSGGTGELFF.

As concerns this clone: The same CDR3 also results from other DNA sequences found in this sample. Here the CDR3 reads CSVRQGGTEAFF. The CDR3, as DNA: TGCAGCGTGAGACAGGGGGGGACTGAAGCTTTCTTT. The V gene is TRBV29-1, the J gene TRBJ1-1; TRBD1 matches at 9 bases. Germline CDR1 and CDR2: SQVTM and ANQGSEA. The CDR3 loop spans 12 amino acids. Trimming at V came to 6 bases and at J to 5 bases, leaving 4 bases not matched to a gene. The full variable domain, completed using reference TRBV29-1 and TRBJ1-1, is SAVISQKPSRDICQRGTSLTIQCQVDSQVTMMFWYRQQPGQSLTLIATANQGSEATYESGFVIDKFPISRPNLTFSTLTVSNMSPEDSSIYLCSVRQGGTEAFFGQGTRLTVV.

This chain links TRBV6-5 with TRBJ2-1; 8 bases fit TRBD2. V shed 7 bases and J 0 bases; nucleotides not matched to a gene: 5. CDR1 and CDR2 from the germline V gene are MNHEY and SVGAGI. The CDR3 loop spans 15 amino acids. CDR3 bases: TGTGCCAGCAACCGGGGGGGAGACTCCTACAATGAGCAGTTCTTC. It encodes CASNRGGDSYNEQFF.

Remarks on this clone: One junction end does not reproduce the germline sequence, and a read error may be involved. V and J are TRBV4-1 and TRBJ1-5; D gene uncertain. Germline lookup yields CDR1 MGHRA and CDR2 YSYEKL. This CDR3 contains 17 residues. This CDR3 is CASSEEGSGVGNQPQHF. The DNA of the CDR3 is TGCGCCAGCAGCGAAGAAGGTTCGGGTGTCGGCAATCAGCCCCAGCATTTT.

Comment on this clone: Other DNA variants within this sample encode the same CDR3. V usage is TRBV19 and J usage is TRBJ1-5; D is unresolved. Germline CDR1 is LNHDA and CDR2 is SQIVND (reference sequence). The CDR3 covers 13 residues. V lost 2 bases and J 4 bases, leaving 6 bases between the germline ends. CDR3 nucleotides: TGTGCCAGTAGTATAAGCGGGAATCAGCCCCAGCATTTT. Protein sequence: CASSISGNQPQHF.

The chain has TRBV29-1 and TRBJ2-7; TRBD1 matches at 9 bases. CDR3 length: 14 residues. The V gene end was trimmed by 3 bases and the J gene end by 4 bases; junction bases not matched to a gene: 7. Germline lookup yields CDR1 SQVTM and CDR2 ANQGSEA. The DNA for the CDR3 is TGCAGCGTTGAGGGGACAGGGACAGATTACGAGCAGTACTTC. As protein: CSVEGTGTDYEQYF.